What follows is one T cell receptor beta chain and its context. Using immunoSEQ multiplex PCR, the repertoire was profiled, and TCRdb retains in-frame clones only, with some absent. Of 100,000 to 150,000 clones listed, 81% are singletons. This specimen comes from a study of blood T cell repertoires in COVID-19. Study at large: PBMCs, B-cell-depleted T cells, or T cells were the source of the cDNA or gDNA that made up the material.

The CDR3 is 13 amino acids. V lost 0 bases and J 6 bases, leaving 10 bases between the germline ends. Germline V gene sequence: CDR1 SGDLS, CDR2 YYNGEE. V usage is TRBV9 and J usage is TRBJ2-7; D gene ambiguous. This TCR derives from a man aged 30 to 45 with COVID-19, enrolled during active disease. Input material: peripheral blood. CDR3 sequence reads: CASSVGSPLEQYF. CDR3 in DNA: TGTGCCAGCAGCGTAGGTAGCCCCCTCGAGCAGTACTTC. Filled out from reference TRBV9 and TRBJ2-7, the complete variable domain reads DSGVTQTPKHLITATGQRVTLRCSPRSGDLSVYWYQQSLDQGLQFLIQYYNGEERAKGNILERFSAQQFPDLHSELNLSSLELGDSALYFCASSVGSPLEQYFGPGTRLTVT.